The table lists the clone carrying this T cell receptor beta chain with many counts. Additional DNA sequences in this sample encode the identical CDR3. In germline, CDR1 is PRHDT, CDR2 FYEKMQ (reference sequence). This CDR3 spans 15 amino acids. The ends lost 5 bases at V and 4 bases at J; junction bases unmatched: 8. Some clones are missing from TCRdb's copy, which holds only in-frame ones; the method was immunoSEQ multiplex PCR. The repertoire holds a few hundred thousand clones, with around 87% as singletons. The source of the sample is a study of blood T cell repertoires in COVID-19. The chain is built from TRBV13 and TRBJ2-3, with 8 bases matching TRBD2. The sequence came from a man in his thirties or forties who had been exposed to COVID-19. The sequencing sample was made of PBMCs or T cells enriched from blood (not recorded which). In nucleotides, the CDR3 is TGTGCCAGCAGCCCTCCTCGGGGGGGCGCAGATACGCAGTATTTT. This codes for CASSPPRGGADTQYF.